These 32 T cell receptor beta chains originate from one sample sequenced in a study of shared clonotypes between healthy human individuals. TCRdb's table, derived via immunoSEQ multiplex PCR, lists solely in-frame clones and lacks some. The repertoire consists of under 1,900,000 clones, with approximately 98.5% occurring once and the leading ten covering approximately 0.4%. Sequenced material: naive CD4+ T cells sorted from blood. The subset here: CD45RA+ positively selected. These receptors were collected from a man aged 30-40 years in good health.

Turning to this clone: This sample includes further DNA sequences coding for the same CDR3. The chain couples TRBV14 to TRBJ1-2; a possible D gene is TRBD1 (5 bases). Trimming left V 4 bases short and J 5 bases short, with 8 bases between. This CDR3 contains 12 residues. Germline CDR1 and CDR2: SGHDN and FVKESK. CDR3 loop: CASSRGGYGYTF. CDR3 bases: TGTGCCAGCAGCCGGGGGGGATATGGCTACACCTTC.

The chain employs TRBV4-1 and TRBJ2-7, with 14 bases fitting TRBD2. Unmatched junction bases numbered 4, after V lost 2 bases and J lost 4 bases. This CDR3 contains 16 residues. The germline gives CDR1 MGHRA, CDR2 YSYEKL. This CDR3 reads CASSQPTSGRAYEQYF. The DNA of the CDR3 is TGCGCCAGCAGCCAACCGACTAGCGGGAGGGCGTACGAGCAGTACTTC.

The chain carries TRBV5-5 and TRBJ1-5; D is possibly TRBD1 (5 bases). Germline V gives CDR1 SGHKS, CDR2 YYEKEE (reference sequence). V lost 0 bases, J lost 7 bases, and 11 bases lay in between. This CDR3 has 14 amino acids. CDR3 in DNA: TGTGCCAGCAGCTTGGCAGGGTTGCGGCAGCCCCAGCATTTT. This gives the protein CASSLAGLRQPQHF.

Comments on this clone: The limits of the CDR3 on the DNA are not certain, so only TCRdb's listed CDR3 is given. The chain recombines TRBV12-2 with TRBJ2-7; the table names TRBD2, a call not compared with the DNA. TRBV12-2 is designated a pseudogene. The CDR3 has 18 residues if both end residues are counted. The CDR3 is CASRPIGVGSGNFHEQYF.

The CDR3 nucleotides read TGTGCCAGCAGCTTACGGGTACCAGAATTTAAAGCAACCAATGAGCAGTTCTTC. As protein: CASSLRVPEFKATNEQFF. This rearrangement joins TRBV7-8 to TRBJ2-1, with D unclear. The germline V gene has CDR1 SGHVS and CDR2 FQNEAQ. V was clipped by 2 bases and J by 6 bases, with 23 bases between them. CDR3 size: 18 residues.

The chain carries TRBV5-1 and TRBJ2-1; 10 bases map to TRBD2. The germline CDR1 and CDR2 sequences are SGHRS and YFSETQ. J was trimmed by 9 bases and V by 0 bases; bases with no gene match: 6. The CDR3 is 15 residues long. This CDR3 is CASSLAIAGGLEQFF. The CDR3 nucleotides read TGCGCCAGCAGCTTGGCGATAGCGGGAGGTCTTGAGCAGTTCTTC.

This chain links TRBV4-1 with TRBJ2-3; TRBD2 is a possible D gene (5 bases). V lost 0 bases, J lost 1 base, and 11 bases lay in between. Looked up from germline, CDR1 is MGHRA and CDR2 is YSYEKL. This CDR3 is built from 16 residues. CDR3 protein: CASSQDIALGTDTQYF. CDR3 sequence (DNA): TGCGCCAGCAGCCAAGATATAGCGTTGGGCACAGATACGCAGTATTTT.

The CDR3 DNA sequence: TGTGCCAGCAGCGTTCTCGGAGCGGGAGGAGCCGGGGAGCTGTTTTTT. This translates into CASSVLGAGGAGELFF. The chain joins TRBV7-3 to TRBJ2-2; 9 nucleotides agree with TRBD2. Germline trimming cut 5 bases from V and 6 bases from J; bases unmatched to any gene: 10. Germline V CDR1 and CDR2: SGHTA, FQGTGA. This CDR3 comprises 16 residues.

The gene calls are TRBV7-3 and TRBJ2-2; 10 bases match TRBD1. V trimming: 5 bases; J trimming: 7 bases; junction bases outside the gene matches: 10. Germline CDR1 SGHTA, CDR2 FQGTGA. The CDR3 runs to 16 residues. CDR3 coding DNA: TGTGCCAGCAGCCTGCCGGGACAGGGGTTGGGCGGGGAGCTGTTTTTT. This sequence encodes CASSLPGQGLGGELFF. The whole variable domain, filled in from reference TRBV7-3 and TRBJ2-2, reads GAGVSQTPSNKVTEKGKYVELRCDPISGHTALYWYRQSLGQGPEFLIYFQGTGAADDSGLPNDRFFAVRPEGSVSTLKIQRTERGDSAVYLCASSLPGQGLGGELFFGEGSRLTVL.

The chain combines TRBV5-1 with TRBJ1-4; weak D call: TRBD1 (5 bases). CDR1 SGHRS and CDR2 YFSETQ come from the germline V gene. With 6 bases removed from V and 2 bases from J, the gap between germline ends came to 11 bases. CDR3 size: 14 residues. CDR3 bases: TGCGCCAGCAACTCGGGACGCACTAATGAAAAACTGTTTTTT. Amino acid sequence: CASNSGRTNEKLFF.

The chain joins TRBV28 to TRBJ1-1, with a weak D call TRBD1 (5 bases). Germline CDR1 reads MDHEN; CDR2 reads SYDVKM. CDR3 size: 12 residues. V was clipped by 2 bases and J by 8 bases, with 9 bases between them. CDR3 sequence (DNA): TGTGCCAGCAGTTTAGAGTCAGGGGAAGCTTTCTTT. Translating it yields CASSLESGEAFF.

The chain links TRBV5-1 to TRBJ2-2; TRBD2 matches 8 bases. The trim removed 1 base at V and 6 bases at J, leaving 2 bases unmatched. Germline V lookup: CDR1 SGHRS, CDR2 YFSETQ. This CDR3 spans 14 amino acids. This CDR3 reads CASSLNGRAGELFF. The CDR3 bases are TGCGCCAGCAGCTTGAACGGGAGGGCCGGGGAGCTGTTTTTT.

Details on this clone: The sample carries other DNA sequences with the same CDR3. CDR3 nucleotide sequence: TGTGCCAGCAGTTACGGGACGGGTGAGCAGTACTTC. Its translation: CASSYGTGEQYF. The chain uses TRBV6-6 and TRBJ2-7; the D gene could be TRBD1 or TRBD2 (5 bases each). The CDR3 sequence is 12 residues long. V was pared by 2 bases and J by 7 bases, with 9 bases between. CDR1 and CDR2 (germline): MNHNY, SVGAGI (reference sequence).

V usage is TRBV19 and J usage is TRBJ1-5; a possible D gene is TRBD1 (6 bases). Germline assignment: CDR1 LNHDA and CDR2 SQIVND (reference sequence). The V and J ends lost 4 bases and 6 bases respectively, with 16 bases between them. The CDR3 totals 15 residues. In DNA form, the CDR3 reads TGTGCCAGTAGTACCGACCCAGGGGAGTCTCAGCCCCAGCATTTT. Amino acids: CASSTDPGESQPQHF.

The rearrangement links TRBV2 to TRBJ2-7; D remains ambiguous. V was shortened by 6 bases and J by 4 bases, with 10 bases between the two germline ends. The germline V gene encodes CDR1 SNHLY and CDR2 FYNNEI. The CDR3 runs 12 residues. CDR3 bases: TGTGCCAGCAGGAAAGAACCTTACGAGCAGTACTTC. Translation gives CASRKEPYEQYF. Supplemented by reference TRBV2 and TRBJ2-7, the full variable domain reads EPEVTQTPSHQVTQMGQEVILRCVPISNHLYFYWYRQILGQKVEFLVSFYNNEISEKSEIFDDQFSVERPDGSNFTLKIRSTKLEDSAMYFCASRKEPYEQYFGPGTRLTVT.

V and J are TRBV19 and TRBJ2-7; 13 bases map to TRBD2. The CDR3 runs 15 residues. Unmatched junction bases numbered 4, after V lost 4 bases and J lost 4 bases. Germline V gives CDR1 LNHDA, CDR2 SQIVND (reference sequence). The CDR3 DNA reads TGTGCCAGTAGTAGGGGACTAGCGGGACTATACGAGCAGTACTTC. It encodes CASSRGLAGLYEQYF.

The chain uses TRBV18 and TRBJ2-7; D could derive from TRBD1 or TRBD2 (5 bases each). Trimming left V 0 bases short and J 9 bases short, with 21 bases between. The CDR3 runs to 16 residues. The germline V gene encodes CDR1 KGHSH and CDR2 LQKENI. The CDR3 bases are TGTGCCAGCTCACCACCTTCCCGGGACCAGACTCGCGGGCAGTACTTC. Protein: CASSPPSRDQTRGQYF.

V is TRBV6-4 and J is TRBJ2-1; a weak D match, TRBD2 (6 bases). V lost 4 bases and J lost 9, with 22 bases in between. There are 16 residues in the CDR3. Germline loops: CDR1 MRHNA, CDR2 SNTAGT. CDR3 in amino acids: CASSASVTRYAVEQFF. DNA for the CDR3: TGTGCCAGCAGTGCCTCGGTGACTAGGTATGCGGTTGAGCAGTTCTTC.

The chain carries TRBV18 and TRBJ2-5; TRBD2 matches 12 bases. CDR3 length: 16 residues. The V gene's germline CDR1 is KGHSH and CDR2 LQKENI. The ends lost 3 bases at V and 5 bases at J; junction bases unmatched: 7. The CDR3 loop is CASSPVTSGGSETQYF. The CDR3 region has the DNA TGTGCCAGCTCACCTGTGACTAGCGGGGGCTCGGAGACCCAGTACTTC.

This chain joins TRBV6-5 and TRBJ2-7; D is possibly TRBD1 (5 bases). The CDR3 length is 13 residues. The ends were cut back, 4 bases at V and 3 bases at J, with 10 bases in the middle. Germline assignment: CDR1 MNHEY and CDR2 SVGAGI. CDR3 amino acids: CASSFGHLYEQYF. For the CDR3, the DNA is TGTGCCAGCAGTTTTGGACACCTCTACGAGCAGTACTTC.

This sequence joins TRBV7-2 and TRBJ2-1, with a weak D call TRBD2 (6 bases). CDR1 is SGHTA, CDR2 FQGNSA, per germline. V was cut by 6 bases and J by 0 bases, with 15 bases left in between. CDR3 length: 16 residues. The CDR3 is CASRNPGGNSYNEQFF. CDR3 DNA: TGTGCCAGCAGAAATCCGGGCGGGAACTCCTACAATGAGCAGTTCTTC.

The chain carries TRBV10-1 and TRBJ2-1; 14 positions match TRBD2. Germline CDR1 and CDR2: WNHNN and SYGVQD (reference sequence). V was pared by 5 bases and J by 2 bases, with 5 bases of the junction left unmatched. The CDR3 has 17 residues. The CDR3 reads CASSPGLAGVAYNEQFF. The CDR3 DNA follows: TGCGCCAGCAGTCCGGGACTAGCGGGAGTGGCCTACAATGAGCAGTTCTTC.

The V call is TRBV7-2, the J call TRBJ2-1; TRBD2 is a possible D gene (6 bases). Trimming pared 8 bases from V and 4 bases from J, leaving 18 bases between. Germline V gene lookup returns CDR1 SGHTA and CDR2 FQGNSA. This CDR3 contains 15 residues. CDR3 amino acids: CASQDGGRKYNEQFF. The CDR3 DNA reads TGTGCCAGCCAAGACGGGGGTCGAAAATACAATGAGCAGTTCTTC.

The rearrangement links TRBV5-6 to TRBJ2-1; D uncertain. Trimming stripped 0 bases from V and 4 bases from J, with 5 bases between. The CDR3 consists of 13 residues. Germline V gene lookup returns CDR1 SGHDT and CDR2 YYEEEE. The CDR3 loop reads CASSLVGYNEQFF. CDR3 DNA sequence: TGTGCCAGCAGCTTGGTAGGGTACAATGAGCAGTTCTTC. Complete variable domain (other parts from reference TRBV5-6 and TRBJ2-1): DAGVTQSPTHLIKTRGQQVTLRCSPKSGHDTVSWYQQALGQGPQFIFQYYEEEERQRGNFPDRFSGHQFPNYSSELNVNALLLGDSALYLCASSLVGYNEQFFGPGTRLTVL.

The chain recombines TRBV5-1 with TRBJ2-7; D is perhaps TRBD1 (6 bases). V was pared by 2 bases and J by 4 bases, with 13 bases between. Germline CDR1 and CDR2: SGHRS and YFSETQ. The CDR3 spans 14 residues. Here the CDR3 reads CASSFGTTLYEQYF. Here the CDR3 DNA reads TGCGCCAGCAGCTTCGGGACAACCCTTTACGAGCAGTACTTC.

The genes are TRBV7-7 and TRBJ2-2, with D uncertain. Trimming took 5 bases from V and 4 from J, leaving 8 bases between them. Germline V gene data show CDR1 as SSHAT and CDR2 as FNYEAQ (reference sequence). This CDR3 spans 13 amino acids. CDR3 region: CASSLRLTGELFF. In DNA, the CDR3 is TGTGCCAGCAGCCTCCGCCTCACCGGGGAGCTGTTTTTT.

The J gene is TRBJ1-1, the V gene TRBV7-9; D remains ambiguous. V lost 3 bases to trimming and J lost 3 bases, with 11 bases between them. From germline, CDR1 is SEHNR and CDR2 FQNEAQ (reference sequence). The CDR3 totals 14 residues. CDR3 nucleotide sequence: TGTGCCAGCAGCTTGAGAATTTTGGACACTGAAGCTTTCTTT. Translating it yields CASSLRILDTEAFF. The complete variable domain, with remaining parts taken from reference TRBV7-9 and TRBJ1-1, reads DTGVSQNPRHKITKRGQNVTFRCDPISEHNRLYWYRQTLGQGPEFLTYFQNEAQLEKSRLLSDRFSAERPKGSFSTLEIQRTEQGDSAMYLCASSLRILDTEAFFGQGTRLTVV.

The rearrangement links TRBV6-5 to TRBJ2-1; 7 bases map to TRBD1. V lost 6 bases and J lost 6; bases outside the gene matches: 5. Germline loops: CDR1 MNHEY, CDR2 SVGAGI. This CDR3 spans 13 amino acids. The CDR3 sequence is CASRRTGSNEQFF. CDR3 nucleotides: TGTGCCAGCAGGCGGACAGGATCCAATGAGCAGTTCTTC.

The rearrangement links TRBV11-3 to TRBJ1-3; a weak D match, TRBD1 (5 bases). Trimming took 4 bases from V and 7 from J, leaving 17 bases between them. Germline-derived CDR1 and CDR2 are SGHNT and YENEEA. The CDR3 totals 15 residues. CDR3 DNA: TGTGCCAGCAGCTGGGGTCGGACACCTAGGAACACCATATATTTT. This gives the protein CASSWGRTPRNTIYF.

The CDR3 DNA sequence: TGTGCCAGCAGCTCGCAGGGGGAAGGAAACACCATATATTTT. This codes for CASSSQGEGNTIYF. This chain uses TRBV7-2 with TRBJ1-3; 7 bases align to TRBD1. The V gene end was trimmed by 4 bases and the J gene end by 4 bases; junction bases not matched to a gene: 4. The CDR3 has 14 amino acids. CDR1 and CDR2 from the germline V gene are SGHTA and FQGNSA.

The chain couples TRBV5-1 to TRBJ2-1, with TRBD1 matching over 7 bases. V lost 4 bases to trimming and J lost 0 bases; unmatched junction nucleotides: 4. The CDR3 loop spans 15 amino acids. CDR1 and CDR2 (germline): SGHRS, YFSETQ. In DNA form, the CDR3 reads TGCGCCAGCAGCCCGGGACAGAGCTCCTACAATGAGCAGTTCTTC. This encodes CASSPGQSSYNEQFF.

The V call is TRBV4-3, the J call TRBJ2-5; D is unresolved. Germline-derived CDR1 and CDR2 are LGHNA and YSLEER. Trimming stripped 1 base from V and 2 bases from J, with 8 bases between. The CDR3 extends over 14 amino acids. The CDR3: CASSQAAAQETQYF. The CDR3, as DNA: TGCGCCAGCAGCCAAGCGGCCGCACAAGAGACCCAGTACTTC.